This is a list of T cell receptor beta chains from one sample in a study of preoperative IRX-2 immunotherapy in early breast cancer. Some clones are missing from TCRdb's copy, which holds only in-frame ones; the method was immunoSEQ multiplex PCR. The sample carries 24,000 or so clones, more than 65% recorded once. Sequences were derived from lymph node tissue, sampled before IRX-2 immunotherapy. The receptors stem from a human donor with breast cancer. The CDR3 runs from the conserved cysteine through the conserved F or W.

j_call v_call cdr3_aa
TRBJ1-2 TRBV1 CASSLQTRGNYGYTF
TRBJ1-5 TRBV19 CASSQYENQPQHF
TRBJ2-6 TRBV5-1 CASSSSGGISGANVLTF
TRBJ1-1 TRBV7-1 CASSLRRETEAFF
TRBJ1-1 TRBV7-4 CASSGQGRNTEAFF
TRBJ2-3 TRBV7-7 CASSRYGGSTDTQYF
TRBJ1-5 TRBV11-3 CASSYTGGSYQPQHF
TRBJ2-3 TRBV7-7 CASSPWTSGGTDTQYF
TRBJ1-3 TRBV11-3 CASSLDQGAGNTIYF
TRBJ1-1 TRBV28 CASSYRTLGNTEAFF
TRBJ1-1 TRBV5-1 CASSSGTGGNTEAFF
TRBJ1-2 TRBV5-1 CASSSLPGPGYGYTF
TRBJ2-7 TRBV7-1 CASSVGQGVSYEQYF
TRBJ1-6 TRBV19 CASTPKGARGSPLHF
TRBJ2-7 TRBV5-1 CASTHGGQLYEQYF
TRBJ2-1 TRBV6-8 CASSPLGRQRIHNEQFF
TRBJ1-6 TRBV7-6 CASTIVRFGDNSPLHF
TRBJ1-5 TRBV19 CASTLTGGNQPQHF
TRBJ2-1 TRBV6-8 CASSSLPYNEQFF
TRBJ2-7 TRBV7-7 CASSQDLGQGSYEQYF
TRBJ2-7 TRBV19 CASGTGNYEQYF
TRBJ1-4 TRBV1 CASSLVGEKLFF
TRBJ1-2 TRBV6-8 CASSYQDRGYGYTF
TRBJ2-3 TRBV6-8 CASSYRLSGGTQYF
TRBJ1-6 TRBV10-2 CASTSGDVSIGVLHF
TRBJ1-1 TRBV6-8 CASSPGTGIGLGNTEAFF
TRBJ2-7 TRBV28 CASSFLSGDEQYF
TRBJ1-2 TRBV6-1 CASSEVRTGVGSYTF
TRBJ2-1 TRBV12-5 CASTLSQGWGFF
TRBJ1-2 TRBV28 CASRETGGSYGYTF
TRBJ2-5 TRBV6-1 CASSEAADETQYF
TRBJ2-3 TRBV6-8 CAARQDADTQYF
TRBJ1-3 TRBV6-1 CASSEVEGTAGNTIYF
TRBJ1-2 TRBV10-2 CASRPQTGTGSRGYTF
TRBJ1-3 TRBV30 CASDPSGNTIYF
TRBJ2-1 TRBV6-7 CASSSPGQGGHEQFF
TRBJ1-1 TRBV15 CASSLLGQPMNTEAFF
TRBJ1-1 TRBV10-2 CASSFQQGHAFF
TRBJ1-2 TRBV7-4 CASSSRGIYGYTF
TRBJ2-1 TRBV29-1 CSVEGSQSGFNEQFF
TRBJ1-5 TRBV6-8 CASSTRQTNQPQHF
TRBJ2-3 TRBV29-1 CSAGLAVTDTQYF